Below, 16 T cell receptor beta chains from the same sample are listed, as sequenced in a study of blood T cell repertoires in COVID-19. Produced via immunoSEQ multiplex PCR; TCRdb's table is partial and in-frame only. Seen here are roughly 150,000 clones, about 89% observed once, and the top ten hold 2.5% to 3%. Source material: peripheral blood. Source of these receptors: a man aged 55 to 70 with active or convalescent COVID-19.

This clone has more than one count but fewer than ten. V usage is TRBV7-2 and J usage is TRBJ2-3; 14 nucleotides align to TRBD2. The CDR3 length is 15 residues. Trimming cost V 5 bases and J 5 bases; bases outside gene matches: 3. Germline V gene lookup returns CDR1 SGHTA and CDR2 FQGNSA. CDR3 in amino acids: CASSLGTSGRDTQYF. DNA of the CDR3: TGTGCCAGCAGCCTTGGGACTAGCGGGAGAGATACGCAGTATTTT.

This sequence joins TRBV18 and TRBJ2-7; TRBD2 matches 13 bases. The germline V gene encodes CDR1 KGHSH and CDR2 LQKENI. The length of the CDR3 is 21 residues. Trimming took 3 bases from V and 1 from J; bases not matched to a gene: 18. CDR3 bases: TGTGCCAGCTCACCCTACATTCCACGGGGGACTAGCGGGGCCGAATCCTACGAGCAGTACTTC. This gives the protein CASSPYIPRGTSGAESYEQYF. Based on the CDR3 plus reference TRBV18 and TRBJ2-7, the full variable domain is NAGVMQNPRHLVRRRGQEARLRCSPMKGHSHVYWYRQLPEEGLKFMVYLQKENIIDESGMPKERFSAEFPKEGPSILRIQQVVRGDSAAYFCASSPYIPRGTSGAESYEQYFGPGTRLTVT.

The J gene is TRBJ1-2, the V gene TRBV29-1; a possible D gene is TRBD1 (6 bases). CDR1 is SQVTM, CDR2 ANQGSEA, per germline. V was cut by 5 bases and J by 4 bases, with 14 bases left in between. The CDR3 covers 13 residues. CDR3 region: CSVRIGQFYGYTF. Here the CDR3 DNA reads TGCAGCGTTCGTATTGGACAGTTCTATGGCTACACCTTC.

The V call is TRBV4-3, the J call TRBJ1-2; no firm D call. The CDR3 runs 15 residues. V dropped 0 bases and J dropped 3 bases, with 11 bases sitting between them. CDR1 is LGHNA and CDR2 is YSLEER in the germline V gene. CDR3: CASSQEWAPDYGYTF. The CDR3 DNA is TGCGCCAGCAGCCAAGAGTGGGCGCCAGACTATGGCTACACCTTC.

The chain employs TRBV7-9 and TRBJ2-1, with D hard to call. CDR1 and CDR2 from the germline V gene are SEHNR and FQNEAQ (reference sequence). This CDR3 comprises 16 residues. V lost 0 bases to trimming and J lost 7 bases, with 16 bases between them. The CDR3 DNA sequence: TGTGCCAGCAGCTTAGCTAGGCCTAGTCCTTCGAATGAGCAGTTCTTC. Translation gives CASSLARPSPSNEQFF.

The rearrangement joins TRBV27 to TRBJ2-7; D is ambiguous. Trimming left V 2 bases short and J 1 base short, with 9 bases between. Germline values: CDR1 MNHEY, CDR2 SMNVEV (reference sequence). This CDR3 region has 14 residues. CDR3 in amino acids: CASSLQAHSYEQYF. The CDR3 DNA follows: TGTGCCAGCAGTTTACAGGCACATTCCTACGAGCAGTACTTC.

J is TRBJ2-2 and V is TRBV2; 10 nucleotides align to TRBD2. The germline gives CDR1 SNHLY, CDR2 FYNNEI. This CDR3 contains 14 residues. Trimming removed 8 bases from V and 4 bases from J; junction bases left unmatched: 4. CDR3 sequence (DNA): TGTGCCAGCGAGAGGACTAGCGGCACCGGGGAGCTGTTTTTT. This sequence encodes CASERTSGTGELFF. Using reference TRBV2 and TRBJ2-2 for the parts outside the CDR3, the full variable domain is EPEVTQTPSHQVTQMGQEVILRCVPISNHLYFYWYRQILGQKVEFLVSFYNNEISEKSEIFDDQFSVERPDGSNFTLKIRSTKLEDSAMYFCASERTSGTGELFFGEGSRLTVL.

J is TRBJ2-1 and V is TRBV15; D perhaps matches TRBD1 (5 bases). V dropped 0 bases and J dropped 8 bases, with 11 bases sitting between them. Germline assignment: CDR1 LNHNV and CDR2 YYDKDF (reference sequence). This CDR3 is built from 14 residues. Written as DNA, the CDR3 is TGTGCCACCAGCAGAGATGGGTTAGGGGATGAGCAGTTCTTC. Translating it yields CATSRDGLGDEQFF.

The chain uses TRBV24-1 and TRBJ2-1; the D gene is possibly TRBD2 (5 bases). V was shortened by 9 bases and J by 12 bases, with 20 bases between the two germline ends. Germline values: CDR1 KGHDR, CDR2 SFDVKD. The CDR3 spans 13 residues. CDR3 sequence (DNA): TGTGCCACCCGGCTGGATGGTCGTGGGAGGCAGTTCTTC. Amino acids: CATRLDGRGRQFF.

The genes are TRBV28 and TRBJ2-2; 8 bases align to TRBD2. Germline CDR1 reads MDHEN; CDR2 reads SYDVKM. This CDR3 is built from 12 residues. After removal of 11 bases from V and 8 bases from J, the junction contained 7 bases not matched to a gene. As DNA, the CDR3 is TGTGCCGGTAGCGGGGATAGTGGGGAGCTGTTTTTT. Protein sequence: CAGSGDSGELFF.

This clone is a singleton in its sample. CDR3 nucleotide sequence: TGTGCCAGCAGCGCGGGACAGTTCATAACGTACAATGAGCAGTTCTTC. Translation: CASSAGQFITYNEQFF. This chain joins TRBV5-4 and TRBJ2-1; possibly TRBD1 for D (7 bases). V gave up 4 bases and J gave up 4 bases, with 18 bases separating them. The CDR3 extends over 16 amino acids. Germline values: CDR1 SGHNT, CDR2 YYREEE (reference sequence).

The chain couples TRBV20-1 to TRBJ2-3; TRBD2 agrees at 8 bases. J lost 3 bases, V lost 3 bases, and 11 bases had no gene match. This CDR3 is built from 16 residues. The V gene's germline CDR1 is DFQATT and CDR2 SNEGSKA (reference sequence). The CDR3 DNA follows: TGCAGTGCTAGTCCCTTGGATAGCGGGATTACAGATACGCAGTATTTT. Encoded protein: CSASPLDSGITDTQYF.

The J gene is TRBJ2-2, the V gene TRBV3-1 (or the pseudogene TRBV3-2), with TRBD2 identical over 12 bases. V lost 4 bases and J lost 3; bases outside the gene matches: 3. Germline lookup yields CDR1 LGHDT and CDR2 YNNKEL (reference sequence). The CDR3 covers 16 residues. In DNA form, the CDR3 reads TGTGCCAGCAGCCCCGGGACTAGCGGGTACACCGGGGAGCTGTTTTTT. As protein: CASSPGTSGYTGELFF.

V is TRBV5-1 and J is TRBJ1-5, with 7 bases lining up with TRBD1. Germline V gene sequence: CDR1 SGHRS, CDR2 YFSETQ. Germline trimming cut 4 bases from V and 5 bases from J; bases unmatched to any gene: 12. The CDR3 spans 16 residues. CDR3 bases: TGCGCCAGCAGCCCGGGACAGAATAGTTGGGATCAGCCCCAGCATTTT. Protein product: CASSPGQNSWDQPQHF.

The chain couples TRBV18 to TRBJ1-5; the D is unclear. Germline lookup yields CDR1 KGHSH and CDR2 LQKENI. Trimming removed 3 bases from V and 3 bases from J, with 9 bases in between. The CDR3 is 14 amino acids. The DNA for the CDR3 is TGTGCCAGCTCACCTGGCATAAACAATCAGCCCCAGCATTTT. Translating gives CASSPGINNQPQHF.

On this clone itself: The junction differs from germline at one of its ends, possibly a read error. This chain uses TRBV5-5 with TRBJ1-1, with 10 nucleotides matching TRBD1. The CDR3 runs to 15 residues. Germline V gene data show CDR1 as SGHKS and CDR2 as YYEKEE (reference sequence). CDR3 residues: CASSAEGQGYTEAFF. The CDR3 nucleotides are TGTGCCAGCAGCGCAGAGGGACAGGGGTATACTGAAGCTTTTTTT.